Listed below are T cell receptor beta chains from one sample, sequenced in a study of monozygotic twins with inflammatory bowel disease. TCRdb re-called the 5' RACE reads and catalogs CDR3 proteins one per entry, DNA excluded. Its listing shows nearly 450,000 distinct CDR3 sequences. The sequencing input was blood. The receptors were gathered from a human donor with ulcerative colitis or Crohn's disease, or a healthy co-twin of an affected twin (not recorded which). Each CDR3 is given with its conserved first and last residue.

TRBV20-1	14	TRBJ1-1	CSAAAVGGSTEAFF
TRBV6-5	16	TRBJ2-7	CASSYSRQGEFYEQYF
TRBV19	14	TRBJ2-2	CASSLSPSTGELFF
TRBV5-1	17	TRBJ2-1	CASSFGTSASIMDEQFF
TRBV11-2	12	TRBJ2-1	CASSLDRLGVLF
TRBV20-1	14	TRBJ1-1	CSASGWQGNTEAFF
TRBV19	12	TRBJ2-1	CASSIGLANLFF
TRBV3-1	15	TRBJ1-4	CASSQEATGDEKLFF
TRBV7-2	14	TRBJ1-2	CASSPQGGDYGYTF
TRBV7-9	15	TRBJ1-1	CASSSGQMLNTEAFF
TRBV28	15	TRBJ2-2	CASSLGTSSNGELFF
TRBV7-9	15	TRBJ2-2	CASSLGQGESGELFF
TRBV7-3	16	TRBJ2-6	CASSMTGLPGANVLTF
TRBV11-1	18	TRBJ1-1	CASSFRGGGGDKDTEAFF
TRBV3-1	18	TRBJ2-5	CASSQVLSGGALAETQYF
TRBV25-1	15	TRBJ2-7	CASSESLTGPYEQYF
TRBV7-9	16	TRBJ1-1	CASSLDLGGTNTEAFF
TRBV12-3/TRBV12-4	16	TRBJ2-5	CASSRHLSGAQETQYF
TRBV28	13	TRBJ2-3	CASGGRGPDTQYF
TRBV6-6	14	TRBJ2-7	CASKVGQGPYEQYF
TRBV7-2	15	TRBJ1-6	CASSTGQGARSPLHF
TRBV15	18	TRBJ2-1	CATSSPVGSERSYNEQFF
TRBV2	16	TRBJ1-5	CASRGTGGASYQPQHF
TRBV9	16	TRBJ2-2	CASSASGTGVVGELFF
TRBV7-2	15	TRBJ2-2	CASSLSGRSTGELFF
TRBV7-9	16	TRBJ2-5	CASSPPRAGGQETQYF
TRBV29-1	12	TRBJ2-7	CSVGGPEDEQYF
TRBV5-1	20	TRBJ2-1	CASSLNSGLAGPRVHNEQFF
TRBV18	14	TRBJ2-7	CASSRGQSSYEQYF
TRBV6-6	12	TRBJ1-4	CASSYSTEKLFF
TRBV6-5	14	TRBJ1-5	CASSYSRSNQPQHF
TRBV10-3	11	TRBJ2-7	CAISGGSYEHF
TRBV7-2	13	TRBJ2-1	CASSLVRDSSQFF
TRBV6-6	14	TRBJ1-3	CASSIGTDGNTIYF
TRBV2	16	TRBJ2-7	CASRYGTSGAYYEQYF
TRBV7-2	12	TRBJ2-7	CASSSWGYEQYF
TRBV28	15	TRBJ2-3	CASTRAGVLSDTQYF
TRBV5-1	16	TRBJ2-3	CASSRGGDRDTDTQYF
TRBV7-3	13	TRBJ1-1	CASSFQGRGEAFF
TRBV19	17	TRBJ1-2	CASSRSGKRDELYGYTF
TRBV7-3	16	TRBJ2-1	CASSLRGGLGYNEQFF
TRBV19	16	TRBJ2-1	CASSTRSGQGYNEQFF
TRBV6-1	15	TRBJ2-1	CASRDRDREYNEQFF
TRBV5-1	14	TRBJ1-1	CASSATAMNTEAFF
TRBV10-3	14	TRBJ2-3	CASCETGGTDTQYF
TRBV12-3/TRBV12-4	14	TRBJ1-5	CASSLDRVAQPQHF
TRBV28	17	TRBJ2-4	CASSSPSSRNTPHIQYF
TRBV2	16	TRBJ2-7	CASSEALRGYGDEQYF
TRBV5-1	14	TRBJ2-1	CASSPGGVYNEQFF
TRBV7-2	14	TRBJ2-3	CASSLMLVPGTQYF
TRBV11-2	18	TRBJ2-6	CASSLRPVPVSGANVLTF
TRBV3-1	18	TRBJ2-1	CASSHGTSGRWPYNEQFF
TRBV19	15	TRBJ2-6	CASQRQSSGANVLTF
TRBV7-7	14	TRBJ2-1	CASSSDQQRGEQFF
TRBV19	14	TRBJ1-2	CASSMREANYGYTF